This TCR beta chain is from a study of T cell responses to AZD1222 COVID-19 vaccine. General study findings and limits: Repertoire sampling happened only post peak T cell response.

This CDR3 spans 14 amino acids. Germline V lookup: CDR1 LNHDA, CDR2 SQIVND (reference sequence). Trimming removed 7 bases from V and 6 bases from J, with 15 bases in between. About this clone: Its antigen is unknown.

The table came from immunoSEQ multiplex PCR; TCRdb's copy has only in-frame clones and leaves some out. This sample yields approximately 150,000 clones, of which roughly 90% are seen a single time; less than 1.5% belongs to the top ten. This receptor was taken from an adult who received the AZD1222 COVID-19 vaccine. The source was peripheral blood, collected 28 days after the second AZD1222 dose. The rearrangement links TRBV19 to TRBJ2-2; D uncertain. CDR3 in DNA: TGTGCCAGTATCAAATCGCGTGGGTCCGGGGAGCTGTTTTTT. It is translated as CASIKSRGSGELFF.